This passage covers 3 T cell receptor beta chains from one sample sequenced in a study of technical replicates of blood from several donors. Sequenced by immunoSEQ multiplex PCR; TCRdb stores in-frame clones only, minus some. The sample has about 59,000 clones, approximately 90% seen once. The sample consisted of PBMCs. These receptors all come from a human donor in good health. Some clones in this sample may be carry-over from other donors' samples.

The chain is built from TRBV7-2 and TRBJ1-4, with 8 bases aligning to TRBD1. The CDR3 totals 14 residues. Losses at the gene ends were 5 bases for V and 7 bases for J; bases not matched to a gene: 6. Germline V lookup: CDR1 SGHTA, CDR2 FQGNSA. In nucleotides, the CDR3 is TGTGCCAGCAGCCCAGGGGGCTTAGGTGAAAAACTGTTTTTT. It codes for CASSPGGLGEKLFF. The full variable domain, its missing parts supplied by reference TRBV7-2 and TRBJ1-4, is GAGVSQSPSNKVTEKGKDVELRCDPISGHTALYWYRQSLGQGLEFLIYFQGNSAPDKSGLPSDRFSAERTGGSVSTLTIQRTQQEDSAVYLCASSPGGLGEKLFFGSGTQLSVL.

The V and J genes are TRBV7-9 and TRBJ2-7, with 7 bases identical to TRBD2. V lost 5 bases, J lost 2 bases, and 9 bases stayed unmatched. CDR3 length: 15 residues. CDR1 and CDR2 (germline): SEHNR, FQNEAQ (reference sequence). In DNA form, the CDR3 reads TGTGCCAGCAGCACCGCTAGCGGATCAACCTACGAGCAGTACTTC. It yields the protein CASSTASGSTYEQYF.

For the CDR3, the DNA is TGTGCCAGCTCACCACCGAGATTTAGATCGAACACTGAAGCTTTCTTT. Residues: CASSPPRFRSNTEAFF. The genes are TRBV18 and TRBJ1-1; D gene ambiguous. Trimming stripped 0 bases from V and 1 base from J, with 12 bases between. The CDR3 sequence is 16 residues long. CDR1 is KGHSH and CDR2 is LQKENI in the germline V gene.